The 10 T cell receptor beta chains presented below share a single source sample, sequenced in a study of breast tumors, draining lymph nodes, adjacent tissues. Samples came from axillary lymph nodes draining the breast cancer. In TCRdb, the multiplex PCR reads were re-called with MiXCR into one record per CDR3 protein. Found here are about 230,000 distinct CDR3 sequences, approximately 31% of them singletons; the top ten hold roughly 1.3%. The sequencing input was axillary lymph node tissue. Receptors originate from a female donor with breast cancer. Some clones in this sample may be carry-over from other donors' samples.

This clonotype was observed many times. V and J are TRBV7-3 and TRBJ2-3; 9 nucleotides agree with TRBD1. V shed 4 bases and J 3 bases; nucleotides not matched to a gene: 5. There are 15 residues in the CDR3. Germline V CDR1 and CDR2: SGHTA, FQGTGA. The CDR3 is CASSSGTGLTDTQYF. The CDR3 bases are TGTGCCAGCAGCTCCGGGACAGGGTTGACAGATACGCAGTATTTT.

This chain connects TRBV2 to TRBJ2-1, with 10 positions matching TRBD1. In germline, CDR1 is SNHLY, CDR2 FYNNEI. J gave up 9 bases and V 7 bases, and 12 bases lay outside the gene matches. CDR3 length: 15 residues. Written as DNA, the CDR3 is TGTGCCAGCAAACGGGACAGGGGATTATCCTTTGAGCAGTTCTTC. This codes for CASKRDRGLSFEQFF.

The table lists this clonotype with many counts. The junction differs from germline at one of its ends, possibly a read error. This chain links TRBV5-1 with TRBJ2-2; no firm D call. Looked up from germline, CDR1 is SGHRS and CDR2 is YFSETQ. The CDR3 totals 14 residues. DNA for the CDR3: TGCGCCAGCAGATTGGATCCGAACACCGGGGAGCTGTTTTTT. Protein sequence: CASRLDPNTGELFF.

This clonotype was counted many times. The V gene is TRBV5-1, the J gene TRBJ2-5, with 10 positions matching TRBD1. After removal of 9 bases from V and 5 bases from J, the junction contained 10 bases not matched to a gene. The CDR3 runs to 14 residues. Germline V lookup: CDR1 SGHRS, CDR2 YFSETQ. Written as DNA, the CDR3 is TGCGCCACCACATCGGGACAGGGGAGGGAGACCCAGTACTTC. Protein product: CATTSGQGRETQYF.

This clonotype was detected ten times or more. V is TRBV3-1 and J is TRBJ1-4, with D maybe TRBD1 (5 bases). V was pared by 0 bases and J by 12 bases, with 23 bases between. This CDR3 comprises 17 residues. In germline, CDR1 is LGHDT, CDR2 YNNKEL (reference sequence). CDR3 sequence (DNA): TGTGCCAGCAGCCAAGAGGAGCTAGACAGCCCACCTTTAGAACTGTTTTTT. Protein sequence: CASSQEELDSPPLELFF. Based on the CDR3 plus reference TRBV3-1 and TRBJ1-4, the full variable domain is DTAVSQTPKYLVTQMGNDKSIKCEQNLGHDTMYWYKQDSKKFLKIMFSYNNKELIINETVPNRFSPKSPDKAHLNLHINSLELGDSAVYFCASSQEELDSPPLELFFGSGTQLSVL.

V and J are TRBV20-1 and TRBJ2-7; 12 bases line up with TRBD2. This CDR3 contains 14 residues. Germline loops: CDR1 DFQATT, CDR2 SNEGSKA (reference sequence). The V segment lost 6 bases and the J segment 9 bases; nucleotides outside the gene matches: 12. CDR3 sequence (DNA): TGCAGTGCCCCGGAGACTAGCGGGAGTATAGGGCAGTACTTC. This translates into CSAPETSGSIGQYF.

About this clonotype itself: A much larger clone sits a single nucleotide away, making a read error possible. The chain joins TRBV2 to TRBJ1-1; D uncertain. Germline CDR1 reads SNHLY; CDR2 reads FYNNEI. CDR3 length: 14 amino acids. The CDR3 nucleotides are TGTGCCAGCAGCGCCGGCTGGGTGAACACTGGAGCTTTCTTT. This codes for CASSAGWVNTGAFF.

About this clonotype itself: Just one base apart from a much larger clone, this may be a read error. The CDR3 DNA sequence: TGTGCCAGTGAAGCAGGGGGCGATCAGCCCCAGCATTTT. Protein: CASEAGGDQPQHF. V is TRBV6-1 and J is TRBJ1-5; 8 bases map to TRBD1. The CDR3 has 13 residues. The germline gives CDR1 MNHNS, CDR2 SASEGT. Trimming removed 9 bases from V and 5 bases from J; junction bases left unmatched: 6.

With respect to this clonotype: A much larger clone differs from this one at a single base, so this may be a read error. This chain uses TRBV9 with TRBJ1-2; D possibly corresponds to TRBD1 (5 bases). V was clipped by 3 bases and J by 3 bases, with 9 bases between them. This CDR3 comprises 13 residues. The germline CDR1 and CDR2 sequences are SGDLS and YYNGEE. CDR3 residues: CASSAGWDYGYTF. The CDR3 bases are TGTGCCAGCAGCGCAGGGTGGGACTATGGCTACACCTTC.

The table lists this clonotype with a count of one. A much larger clone is a single base away; this may be a read error. The conserved phenylalanine or tryptophan normally closing the CDR3 is absent here, so this likely arose from a read error. No DNA is shown, since the ends of the CDR3 on it are uncertain; the CDR3 is the one TCRdb lists. V gene TRBV9 combines with J gene TRBJ2-1; the table's D call of TRBD1 was not tested on the DNA. Per germline, CDR1 SGDLS and CDR2 YYNGEE. The CDR3 has 14 residues if both end residues are counted. The CDR3 here is CASSEPGSWNEQSL.